The clone carrying this T cell receptor (beta chain) was seen repeatedly, ten times or more. What it recognizes is unknown. The sample belongs to a study of T-cell reconstitution after alpha-beta-depleted transplantation in children. Germline assignment: CDR1 SEHNR and CDR2 FQNEAQ (reference sequence). This CDR3 spans 15 amino acids. J lost 5 bases, V lost 5 bases, and 6 bases had no gene match. Unique molecular identifiers were built into the TCRbeta library. Each CDR3 protein gets one entry after TCRdb re-called the PCR reads with MiXCR. The table lists approximately 300,000 distinct CDR3 sequences, roughly a tenth of them singletons, with over 6% in the top ten. Study observations and caveats: T-cell numbers and diversity one year post-transplant derived largely from freshly generated T cells.

The receptor was derived from a boy younger than two with acute myeloid leukemia, due to receive a stem cell transplant. This specimen consisted of PBMCs, obtained before TCRalphabeta/CD19-depleted stem cell transplant. The chain employs TRBV7-9 and TRBJ2-5; the match to TRBD2 covers 12 bases. DNA of the CDR3: TGTGCCAGCAGCCCTCGGACTAGCGGGAAGGAGACCCAGTACTTC. Its translation: CASSPRTSGKETQYF.